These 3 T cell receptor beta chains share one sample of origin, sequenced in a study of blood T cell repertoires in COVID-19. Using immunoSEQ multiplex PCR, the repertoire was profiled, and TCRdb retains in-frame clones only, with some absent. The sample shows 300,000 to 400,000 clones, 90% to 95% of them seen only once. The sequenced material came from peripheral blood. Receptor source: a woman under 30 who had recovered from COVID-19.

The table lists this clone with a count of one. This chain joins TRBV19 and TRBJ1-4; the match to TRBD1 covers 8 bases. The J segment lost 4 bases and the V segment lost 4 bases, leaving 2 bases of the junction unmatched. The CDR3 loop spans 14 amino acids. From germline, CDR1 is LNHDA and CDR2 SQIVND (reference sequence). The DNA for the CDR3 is TGTGCCAGTAGTACGGGACAGGATAATGAAAAACTGTTTTTT. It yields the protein CASSTGQDNEKLFF.

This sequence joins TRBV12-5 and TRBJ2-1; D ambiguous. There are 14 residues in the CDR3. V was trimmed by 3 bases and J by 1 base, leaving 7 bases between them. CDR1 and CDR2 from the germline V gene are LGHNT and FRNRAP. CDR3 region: CASGFGGSYNEQFF. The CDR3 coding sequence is TGTGCTAGTGGTTTCGGCGGTTCCTACAATGAGCAGTTCTTC.

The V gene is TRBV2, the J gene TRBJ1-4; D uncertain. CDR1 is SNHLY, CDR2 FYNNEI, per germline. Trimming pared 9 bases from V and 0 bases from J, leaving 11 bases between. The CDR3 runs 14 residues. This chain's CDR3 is CASGLRATNEKLFF. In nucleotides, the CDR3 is TGTGCCAGTGGCCTGCGGGCAACTAATGAAAAACTGTTTTTT.